The 26 T cell receptor beta chains reported below all come from one sample, sequenced in a study of blood T cells in healthy people across ages. Through a sample-barcoded 5' primer and a J-beta primer mix, a second PCR was run for roughly 6 to 12 cycles. TCRdb called the 5' RACE reads again in MiXCR, with one record for every CDR3 protein. The sample holds some 710,000 distinct CDR3 sequences, 46% seen once. Input material: blood. These receptor sequences come from an elderly man in good health.

This clonotype has a handful of counts. The gene calls are TRBV28 and TRBJ1-5; no definite D call. V was trimmed by 4 bases and J by 0 bases, leaving 7 bases between them. Germline V lookup: CDR1 MDHEN, CDR2 SYDVKM. The length of the CDR3 is 14 residues. The CDR3 DNA is TGTGCCAGCAGTTGGGGATATAGCAATCAGCCCCAGCATTTT. This codes for CASSWGYSNQPQHF.

The table lists this clonotype with many counts. The CDR3 DNA sequence: TGTGCCAGCAGTTTTAAGCACGAGCAGTACTTC. Translation: CASSFKHEQYF. The gene calls are TRBV12-3 or TRBV12-4 and TRBJ2-7; no definite D call. V was pared by 3 bases and J by 5 bases, with 5 bases between. This CDR3 is built from 11 residues.

This clonotype came up a few times. The chain carries TRBV4-2 and TRBJ2-7, with D perhaps TRBD1 (7 bases). Germline assignment: CDR1 LGHNA and CDR2 YNFKEQ. V dropped 2 bases and J dropped 7 bases, with 18 bases sitting between them. This CDR3 comprises 15 residues. This chain's CDR3 is CASSQNRGTVYEQYF. For the CDR3, the DNA is TGTGCCAGCAGCCAAAACCGCGGGACAGTCTATGAGCAGTACTTC.

As regards this clonotype: A read error may be the cause here, since a much bigger clone is one base away. The gene calls are TRBV5-1 and TRBJ2-5; tentative D call: TRBD1 (5 bases). Trimming pared 4 bases from V and 5 bases from J, leaving 15 bases between. The CDR3 contains 14 residues. Germline V gene sequence: CDR1 SGHRS, CDR2 YFSETQ. CDR3 sequence: CASSGKTVSETQYF. CDR3 in DNA: TGCGCCAGCAGCGGGAAGACAGTTTCCGAGACCCAGTACTTC. Complete variable domain (other parts from reference TRBV5-1 and TRBJ2-5): KAGVTQTPRYLIKTRGQQVTLSCSPISGHRSVSWYQQTPGQGLQFLFEYFSETQRNKGNFPGRFSGRQFSNSRSEMNVSTLELGDSALYLCASSGKTVSETQYFGPGTRLLVL.

This clonotype was recorded once. The chain employs TRBV29-1 and TRBJ2-7; the D call may be TRBD1 or TRBD2 (5 bases each). V lost 4 bases and J 7 bases, leaving 11 bases between the germline ends. The CDR3 has 11 amino acids. Germline V gene data show CDR1 as SQVTM and CDR2 as ANQGSEA. CDR3 coding DNA: TGCAGCGTTGGGAGAGGGGCTGAGCAGTACTTC. This encodes CSVGRGAEQYF.

The chain couples TRBV5-6 to TRBJ2-7; TRBD2 agrees at 8 bases. The length of the CDR3 is 15 residues. V lost 3 bases to trimming and J lost 0 bases; unmatched junction nucleotides: 5. Per germline, CDR1 SGHDT and CDR2 YYEEEE. CDR3 sequence reads: CASSSLSGSSYEQYF. Here the CDR3 DNA reads TGTGCCAGCAGCTCCCTGAGCGGGAGCTCCTACGAGCAGTACTTC.

Many counts were recorded for this clonotype. The rearrangement links TRBV9 to TRBJ2-1; TRBD2 matches at 9 bases. The CDR3 is 18 amino acids. Per germline, CDR1 SGDLS and CDR2 YYNGEE. With 0 bases clipped from V and 0 bases from J, the junction kept 7 bases outside the gene matches. The CDR3 DNA reads as TGTGCCAGCAGCGTAGGGCGGGCTAGCGGGGCCTCCTACAATGAGCAGTTCTTC. Translated, it gives CASSVGRASGASYNEQFF.

The chain is built from TRBV20-1 and TRBJ2-7, with TRBD1 matching over 8 bases. J gave up 3 bases and V 4 bases, and 8 bases lay outside the gene matches. This CDR3 contains 14 residues. Germline CDR1 and CDR2: DFQATT and SNEGSKA (reference sequence). The DNA of the CDR3 is TGCAGTGCTACCCGGGACAGGAGATACTACGAGCAGTACTTC. It is translated as CSATRDRRYYEQYF.

V gene TRBV20-1 combines with J gene TRBJ2-3; 9 positions agree with TRBD2. The germline V gene encodes CDR1 DFQATT and CDR2 SNEGSKA (reference sequence). V was clipped by 2 bases and J by 8 bases; unmatched bases: 8. The CDR3 runs to 14 residues. CDR3 sequence: CSARPREGRGTQYF. CDR3 coding DNA: TGCAGTGCTAGACCGCGGGAGGGCCGGGGTACGCAGTATTTT.

A remark on this clonotype: This may be a read error, as it is one base from a much larger clone. The chain carries TRBV5-1 and TRBJ2-1; D remains ambiguous. The germline V gene encodes CDR1 SGHRS and CDR2 YFSETQ. This CDR3 comprises 13 residues. V lost 4 bases, J lost 6 bases, and 11 bases lay in between. CDR3 in DNA: TGCGCCAGCAGCGTGGCGGCTAGCAATGAGCAGTTCTTC. Encoded protein: CASSVAASNEQFF.

This clonotype was counted a few times. The chain is built from TRBV7-2 and TRBJ2-1, with TRBD2 identical over 11 bases. The CDR3 consists of 14 residues. The junction had 4 bases not matched to a gene; V was cut back by 5 bases and J by 7 bases. Germline assignment: CDR1 SGHTA and CDR2 FQGNSA. CDR3 in DNA: TGTGCCAGCAGCCAAACTAGCGGGAGTAATGAGCAGTTCTTC. Residues: CASSQTSGSNEQFF.

This clonotype has only one observation. The J gene is TRBJ1-1, the V gene TRBV28, with D perhaps matching TRBD1 (5 bases). The CDR3 contains 13 residues. The V end lost 7 bases, the J end lost 6 bases, and 15 bases lay between the germline ends. CDR1 is MDHEN and CDR2 is SYDVKM in the germline V gene. The CDR3 nucleotides are TGTGCCAGCACCTGGGGGTCGGGGCCTGAAGCTTTCTTT. The encoded protein is CASTWGSGPEAFF.

Note on this clonotype: The junction does not match germline at one end; this may be a read error. The CDR3 DNA follows: TGCGGTGCTCTAAAACCAGACAGCCTCTACGAGCAGTACTTC. This gives the protein CGALKPDSLYEQYF. The chain couples TRBV20-1 to TRBJ2-7; tentative D call: TRBD1 (5 bases). The CDR3 totals 14 residues. Germline V gives CDR1 DFQATT, CDR2 SNEGSKA (reference sequence).

This clonotype showed up many times. The chain employs TRBV24-1 and TRBJ2-1, with 9 bases that match TRBD2. The CDR3 length is 15 residues. V lost 9 bases to trimming and J lost 9 bases; unmatched junction nucleotides: 14. CDR1 is KGHDR and CDR2 is SFDVKD in the germline V gene. CDR3 coding DNA: TGTGCCACCGGGGCGTTTGCGGGAGGGAAGGTTGAGCAGTTCTTC. It encodes CATGAFAGGKVEQFF.

This clonotype was observed at least ten times. The chain uses TRBV7-9 and TRBJ2-5; 9 positions match TRBD1. Germline V gene data show CDR1 as SEHNR and CDR2 as FQNEAQ (reference sequence). The CDR3 has 11 amino acids. The V gene end was trimmed by 10 bases and the J gene end by 6 bases; junction bases not matched to a gene: 3. This chain's CDR3 is CAIGTGQTQYF. The CDR3 nucleotides are TGTGCCATTGGGACAGGGCAGACCCAGTACTTC.

Concerning this clonotype itself: The limits of the CDR3 on the DNA are not certain, so only TCRdb's listed CDR3 is given. The rearrangement links TRBV19 to TRBJ2-1; the tabulated D call, TRBD1, remains unverified against the DNA. The CDR3 is 17 residues long, ends included. Germline-derived CDR1 and CDR2 are LNHDA and SQIVND (reference sequence). The CDR3 spells CASSIGVGQGARNERFF.

V and J are TRBV27 and TRBJ2-1, with a possible D match to TRBD2 (6 bases). The CDR3 loop spans 13 amino acids. CDR1 is MNHEY and CDR2 is SMNVEV in the germline V gene (reference sequence). Trimming cost V 3 bases and J 8 bases, with 11 bases left between them. CDR3 nucleotides: TGTGCCAGCAGTTTTGCGGGGCTCGATGAGCAGTTCTTC. Encoded protein: CASSFAGLDEQFF.

The chain carries TRBV6-2 or TRBV6-3 and TRBJ2-1; the D call may be TRBD1 or TRBD2 (5 bases each). Germline V gives CDR1 MNHEY, CDR2 SVGEGT. V lost 5 bases and J 9 bases, leaving 20 bases between the germline ends. This CDR3 contains 15 residues. The chain's CDR3 is CASSQPGRSVFEQFF. The CDR3, as DNA: TGTGCCAGCAGTCAGCCGGGACGGAGTGTATTTGAGCAGTTCTTC.

V and J are TRBV29-1 and TRBJ2-7; no reliable D call. This CDR3 contains 13 residues. CDR1 and CDR2 from the germline V gene are SQVTM and ANQGSEA. V gave up 3 bases and J gave up 0 bases, with 9 bases separating them. CDR3 DNA: TGCAGCGTTGATACAGCGAGCTCCTACGAGCAGTACTTC. Its protein is CSVDTASSYEQYF.

This clonotype was recorded a few times. The rearrangement links TRBV7-2 to TRBJ2-1; 9 bases agree with TRBD2. The CDR3 totals 16 residues. The trim removed 5 bases at V and 8 bases at J, leaving 13 bases unmatched. The germline CDR1 and CDR2 sequences are SGHTA and FQGNSA. The CDR3 bases are TGTGCCAGCAGCCAGCCTAAGGCGGGAGGGCGGGATGAGCAGTTCTTC. It codes for CASSQPKAGGRDEQFF.

This clonotype came up many times. The gene calls are TRBV6-2 or TRBV6-3 and TRBJ2-3; 7 bases are a match to TRBD2. The CDR3 runs 13 residues. From germline, CDR1 is MNHEY and CDR2 SVGEGT. V lost 5 bases to trimming and J lost 11 bases; unmatched junction nucleotides: 10. The CDR3 region has the DNA TGTGCCAGCAGTGTCGCTCTAGCGGACAAGCAGTATTTT. Its translation: CASSVALADKQYF.

The chain employs TRBV24-1 and TRBJ2-1; 14 bases are a match to TRBD2. The CDR3 has 16 residues. Germline V gene sequence: CDR1 KGHDR, CDR2 SFDVKD. The ends lost 3 bases at V and 7 bases at J; junction bases unmatched: 4. DNA for the CDR3: TGTGCCACCAGTGATCGAGGACTAGCGGGAGGAAATGAGCAGTTCTTC. Translation gives CATSDRGLAGGNEQFF.

The chain is built from TRBV20-1 and TRBJ2-5, with TRBD1 as a possible D gene (6 bases). The end of the DNA fits TRBJ2-7 better, so the J call may be wrong. CDR3 length: 12 amino acids. In germline, CDR1 is DFQATT, CDR2 SNEGSKA (reference sequence). CDR3 sequence reads: CSAVPGEREQYF. CDR3 DNA: TGCAGTGCGGTTCCAGGGGAACGCGAGCAGTACTTC.

This sequence joins TRBV15 and TRBJ2-5, with D unresolved. V lost 0 bases to trimming and J lost 9 bases, with 11 bases between them. CDR3 length: 13 residues. Germline CDR1 reads LNHNV; CDR2 reads YYDKDF (reference sequence). The CDR3 DNA follows: TGTGCCACCAGCAGAGATCGCGCAGGCCCCCAGTACTTC. Its protein product is CATSRDRAGPQYF.

The rearrangement links TRBV2 to TRBJ2-6; D remains ambiguous. V gave up 1 base and J gave up 0 bases, with 16 bases separating them. Germline V lookup: CDR1 SNHLY, CDR2 FYNNEI. CDR3 length equals 19 residues. The CDR3 DNA follows: TGTGCCAGCAGTGAAGTCGGGTTAGCCTCCCTCTCTGGGGCCAACGTCCTGACTTTC. Translating gives CASSEVGLASLSGANVLTF.

This clonotype showed up many times. The genes are TRBV20-1 and TRBJ1-1, with D perhaps matching TRBD1 (5 bases). The CDR3 spans 14 residues. Trimming took off 3 bases at V and 5 bases at J, with 16 bases between the two ends. CDR1 and CDR2 (germline): DFQATT, SNEGSKA (reference sequence). This CDR3 is CSASRAAGKTEAFF. As DNA, the CDR3 is TGCAGTGCTAGCCGGGCCGCAGGGAAGACTGAAGCTTTCTTT.